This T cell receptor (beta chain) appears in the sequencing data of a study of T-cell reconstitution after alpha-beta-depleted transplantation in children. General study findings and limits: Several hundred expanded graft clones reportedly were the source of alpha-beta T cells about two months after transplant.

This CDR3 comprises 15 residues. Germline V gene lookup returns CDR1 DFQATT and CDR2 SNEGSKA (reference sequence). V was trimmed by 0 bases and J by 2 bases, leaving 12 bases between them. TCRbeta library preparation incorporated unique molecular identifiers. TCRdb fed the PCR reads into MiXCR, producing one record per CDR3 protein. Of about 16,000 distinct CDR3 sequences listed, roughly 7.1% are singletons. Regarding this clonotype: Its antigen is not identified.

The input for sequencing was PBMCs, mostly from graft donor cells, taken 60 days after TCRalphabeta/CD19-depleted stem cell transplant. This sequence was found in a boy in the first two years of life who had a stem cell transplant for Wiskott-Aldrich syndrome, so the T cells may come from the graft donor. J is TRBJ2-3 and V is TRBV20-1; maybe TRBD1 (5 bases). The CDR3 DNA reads TGCAGTGCTAGAGATGGGGCGATCCCCACAGATACGCAGTATTTT. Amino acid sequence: CSARDGAIPTDTQYF.